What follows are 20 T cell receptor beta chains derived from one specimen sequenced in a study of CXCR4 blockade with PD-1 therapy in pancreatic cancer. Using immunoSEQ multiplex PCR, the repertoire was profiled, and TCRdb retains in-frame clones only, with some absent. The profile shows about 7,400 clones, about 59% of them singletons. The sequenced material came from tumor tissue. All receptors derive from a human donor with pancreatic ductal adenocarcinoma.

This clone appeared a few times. In DNA, the CDR3 is TGTGCCAGCAGTTTTCCCTGGGGCCACGAGCAGTACTTC. Translated, it gives CASSFPWGHEQYF. The chain links TRBV28 to TRBJ2-7, with D perhaps TRBD1 (5 bases). The V gene lost 3 bases and the J gene lost 5 bases, with 11 bases spanning the gap. Germline assignment: CDR1 MDHEN and CDR2 SYDVKM. The CDR3 loop spans 13 amino acids.

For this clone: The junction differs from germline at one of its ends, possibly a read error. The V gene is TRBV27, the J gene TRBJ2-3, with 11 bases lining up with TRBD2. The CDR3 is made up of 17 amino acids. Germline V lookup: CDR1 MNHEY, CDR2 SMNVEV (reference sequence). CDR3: CATSDPSGTSGSDTQYF. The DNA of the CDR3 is TGTGCCACCAGTGATCCATCCGGGACTAGCGGATCAGATACGCAGTATTTT.

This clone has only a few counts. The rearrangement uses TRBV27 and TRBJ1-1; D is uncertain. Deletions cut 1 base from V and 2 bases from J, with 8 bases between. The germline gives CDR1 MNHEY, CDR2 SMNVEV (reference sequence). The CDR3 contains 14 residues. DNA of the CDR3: TGTGCCAGCAGTTTATATTCGGACAACACTGAAGCTTTCTTT. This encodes CASSLYSDNTEAFF.

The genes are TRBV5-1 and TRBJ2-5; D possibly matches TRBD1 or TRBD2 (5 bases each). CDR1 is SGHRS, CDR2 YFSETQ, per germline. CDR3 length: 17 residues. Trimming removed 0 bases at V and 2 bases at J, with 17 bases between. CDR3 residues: CASSLAIAQRGQETQYF. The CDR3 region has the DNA TGCGCCAGCAGCTTGGCCATAGCACAGAGGGGACAAGAGACCCAGTACTTC.

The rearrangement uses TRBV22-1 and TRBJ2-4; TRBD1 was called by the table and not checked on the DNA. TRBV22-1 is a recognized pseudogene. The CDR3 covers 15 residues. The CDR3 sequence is CASLGQGVTKNIQYF. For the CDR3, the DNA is TGTGCCAGCTTGGGACAGGGTGTGACCAAAAACATTCAGTACTTC.

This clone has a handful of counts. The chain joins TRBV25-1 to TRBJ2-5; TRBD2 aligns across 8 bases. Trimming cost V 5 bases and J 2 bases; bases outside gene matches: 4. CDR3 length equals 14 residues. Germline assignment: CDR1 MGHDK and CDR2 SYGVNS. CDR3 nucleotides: TGTGCCAGCAGTCGCCGGGAGGGACAAGAGACCCAGTACTTC. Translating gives CASSRREGQETQYF.

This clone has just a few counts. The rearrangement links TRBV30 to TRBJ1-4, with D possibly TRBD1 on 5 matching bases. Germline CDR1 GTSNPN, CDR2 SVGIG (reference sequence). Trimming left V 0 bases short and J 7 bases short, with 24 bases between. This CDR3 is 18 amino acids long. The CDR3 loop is CAWSVPARRDSRGEKLFF. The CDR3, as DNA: TGTGCCTGGAGTGTACCCGCCCGGAGGGACTCAAGGGGTGAAAAACTGTTTTTT.

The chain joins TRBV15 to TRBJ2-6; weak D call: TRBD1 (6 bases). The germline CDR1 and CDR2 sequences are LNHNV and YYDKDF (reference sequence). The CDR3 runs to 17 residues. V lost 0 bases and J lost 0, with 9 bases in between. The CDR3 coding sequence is TGTGCCACCAGCAGAGATCGAGGGGGCTCTGGGGCCAACGTCCTGACTTTC. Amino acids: CATSRDRGGSGANVLTF.

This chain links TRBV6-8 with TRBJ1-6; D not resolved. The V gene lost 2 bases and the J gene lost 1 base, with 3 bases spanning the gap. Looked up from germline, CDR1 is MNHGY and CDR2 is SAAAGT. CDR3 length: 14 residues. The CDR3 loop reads CASSYGSYNSPLHF. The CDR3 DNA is TGTGCCAGCAGTTACGGGTCCTATAATTCACCCCTCCACTTT.

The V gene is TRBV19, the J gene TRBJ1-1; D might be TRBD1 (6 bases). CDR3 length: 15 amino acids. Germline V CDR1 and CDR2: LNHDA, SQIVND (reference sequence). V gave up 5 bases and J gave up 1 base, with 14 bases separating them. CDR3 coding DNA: TGTGCCAGTAGTCGAGGTGGACAGTCGAACACTGAAGCTTTCTTT. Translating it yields CASSRGGQSNTEAFF.

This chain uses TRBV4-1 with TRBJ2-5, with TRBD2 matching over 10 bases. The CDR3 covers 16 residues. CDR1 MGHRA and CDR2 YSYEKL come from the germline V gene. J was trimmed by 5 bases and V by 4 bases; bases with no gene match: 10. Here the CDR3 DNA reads TGCGCCAGCAGCCCAGAACTAGCGGGGTCGTTTGAGACCCAGTACTTC. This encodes CASSPELAGSFETQYF.

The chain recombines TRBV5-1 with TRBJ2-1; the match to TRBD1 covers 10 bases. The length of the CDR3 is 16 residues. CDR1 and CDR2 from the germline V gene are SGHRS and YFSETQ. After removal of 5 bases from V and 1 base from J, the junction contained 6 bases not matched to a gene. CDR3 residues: CASRLGQGVSYNEQFF. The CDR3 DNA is TGCGCCAGCAGATTAGGACAGGGGGTGTCCTACAATGAGCAGTTCTTC.

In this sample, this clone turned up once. The CDR3 loop is CATSRVTGLANGYTF. The CDR3 DNA is TGTGCCACCAGCAGAGTGACAGGGTTGGCCAATGGCTACACCTTC. The V call is TRBV15, the J call TRBJ1-2; 7 bases are a match to TRBD1. With V trimmed by 1 base and J by 6 bases, 8 bases remained unmatched. The CDR3 runs 15 residues. Looked up from germline, CDR1 is LNHNV and CDR2 is YYDKDF (reference sequence).

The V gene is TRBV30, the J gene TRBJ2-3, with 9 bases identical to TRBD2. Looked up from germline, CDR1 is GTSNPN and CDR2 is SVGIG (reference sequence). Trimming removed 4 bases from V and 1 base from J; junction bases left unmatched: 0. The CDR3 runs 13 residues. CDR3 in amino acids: CAWTSGGTDTQYF. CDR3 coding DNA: TGTGCCTGGACTAGCGGGGGCACAGATACGCAGTATTTT.

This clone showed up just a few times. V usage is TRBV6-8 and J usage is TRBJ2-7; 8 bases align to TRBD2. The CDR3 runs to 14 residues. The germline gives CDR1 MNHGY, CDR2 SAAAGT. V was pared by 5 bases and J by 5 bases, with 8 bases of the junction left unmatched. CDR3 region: CASSDRAGDDEQYF. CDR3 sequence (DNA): TGTGCCAGCAGTGACAGAGCGGGAGATGACGAGCAGTACTTC.

The CDR3 spells CATSPEVGKGYEQYF. The CDR3 DNA follows: TGTGCCACCAGTCCCGAAGTTGGAAAGGGTTACGAGCAGTACTTC. The genes are TRBV15 and TRBJ2-7; D unresolved. V shed 6 bases and J shed 4 bases, with 19 bases lying between them. Germline CDR1 LNHNV, CDR2 YYDKDF (reference sequence). This CDR3 has 15 residues.

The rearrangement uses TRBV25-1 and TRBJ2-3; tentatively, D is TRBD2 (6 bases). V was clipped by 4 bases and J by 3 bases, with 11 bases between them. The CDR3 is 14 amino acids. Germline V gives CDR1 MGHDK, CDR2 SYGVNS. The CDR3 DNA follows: TGTGCCAGCAGTGTCGGGGGTAGGACAGATACGCAGTATTTT. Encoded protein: CASSVGGRTDTQYF.

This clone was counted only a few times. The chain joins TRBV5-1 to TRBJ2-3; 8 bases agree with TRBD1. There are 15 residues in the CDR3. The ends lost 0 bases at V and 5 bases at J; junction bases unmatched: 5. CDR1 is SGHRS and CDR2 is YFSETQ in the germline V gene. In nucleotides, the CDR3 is TGCGCCAGCAGCTTGGCAGGGGGCATGTTAGATACGCAGTATTTT. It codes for CASSLAGGMLDTQYF.

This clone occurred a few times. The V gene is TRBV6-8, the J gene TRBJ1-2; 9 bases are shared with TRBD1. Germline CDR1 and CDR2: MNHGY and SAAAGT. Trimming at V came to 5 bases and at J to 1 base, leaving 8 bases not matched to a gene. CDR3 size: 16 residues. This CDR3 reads CASSATGGRFNYGYTF. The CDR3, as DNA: TGTGCCAGCAGTGCGACAGGGGGACGGTTTAACTATGGCTACACCTTC.

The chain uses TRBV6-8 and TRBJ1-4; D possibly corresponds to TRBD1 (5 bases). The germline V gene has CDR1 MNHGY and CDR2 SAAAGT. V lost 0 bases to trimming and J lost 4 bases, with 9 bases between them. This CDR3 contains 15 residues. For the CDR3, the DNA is TGTGCCAGCAGTTACTCGACGGGGCGTAATGAAAAACTGTTTTTT. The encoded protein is CASSYSTGRNEKLFF.